Following are 30 T cell receptor beta chains from one sample sequenced in a study of T cell responses to AZD1222 COVID-19 vaccine. Method: immunoSEQ multiplex PCR; TCRdb's copy keeps in-frame clones and lacks some. The data hold 35,000 to 55,000 clones, with 75% to 85% observed a single time. Sequencing was performed on peripheral blood, taken on day 0 of AZD1222 vaccination. These receptors all come from an adult in good health.

There are a few counts of this clone. The gene calls are TRBV19 and TRBJ1-5; 8 bases match TRBD1. The CDR3 length is 14 residues. The V gene's germline CDR1 is LNHDA and CDR2 SQIVND (reference sequence). Trimming at V came to 4 bases and at J to 4 bases, leaving 3 bases not matched to a gene. The CDR3 is CASSSYRGNQPQHF. The DNA of the CDR3 is TGTGCCAGTAGTAGTTACAGGGGGAATCAGCCCCAGCATTTT.

The chain is built from TRBV2 and TRBJ2-2; D ambiguous. Trimming took 5 bases from V and 4 from J, leaving 11 bases between them. The germline CDR1 and CDR2 sequences are SNHLY and FYNNEI. This CDR3 contains 14 residues. CDR3 in amino acids: CASSQYFSTGELFF. The CDR3 DNA follows: TGTGCCAGCAGTCAATACTTTTCCACCGGGGAGCTGTTTTTT. Supplemented by reference TRBV2 and TRBJ2-2, the full variable domain reads EPEVTQTPSHQVTQMGQEVILRCVPISNHLYFYWYRQILGQKVEFLVSFYNNEISEKSEIFDDQFSVERPDGSNFTLKIRSTKLEDSAMYFCASSQYFSTGELFFGEGSRLTVL.

The chain uses TRBV15 and TRBJ2-3, with 7 bases aligning to TRBD1. Trimming removed 0 bases from V and 4 bases from J; junction bases left unmatched: 7. Germline-derived CDR1 and CDR2 are LNHNV and YYDKDF (reference sequence). The CDR3 is made up of 16 amino acids. The CDR3 spells CATSRDRPGGSDTQYF. The CDR3 nucleotides read TGTGCCACCAGCAGAGATCGGCCAGGGGGTTCAGATACGCAGTATTTT.

This chain links TRBV7-2 with TRBJ2-5; D is perhaps TRBD2 (5 bases). CDR3 size: 13 residues. Germline CDR1 SGHTA, CDR2 FQGNSA. The germline V and J ends were trimmed by 1 base and 8 bases, with 11 bases remaining between them. The DNA for the CDR3 is TGTGCCAGCAGCTTAGAATCGGGGAGAACCCAGTACTTC. Translating gives CASSLESGRTQYF. Full variable domain (remainder filled in from reference TRBV7-2 and TRBJ2-5): GAGVSQSPSNKVTEKGKDVELRCDPISGHTALYWYRQSLGQGLEFLIYFQGNSAPDKSGLPSDRFSAERTGGSVSTLTIQRTQQEDSAVYLCASSLESGRTQYFGPGTRLLVL.

This CDR3 is CAWSPTQNTEAFF. Here the CDR3 DNA reads TGTGCCTGGAGCCCCACACAGAACACTGAAGCTTTCTTT. The chain carries TRBV30 and TRBJ1-1; D gene ambiguous. The CDR3 length is 13 residues. Germline V lookup: CDR1 GTSNPN, CDR2 SVGIG (reference sequence). The ends were cut back, 3 bases at V and 1 base at J, with 9 bases in the middle.

This chain connects TRBV19 to TRBJ1-6; no firm D call. In germline, CDR1 is LNHDA, CDR2 SQIVND (reference sequence). This CDR3 is 14 amino acids long. Trimming shortened V by 8 bases and J by 8 bases, and 16 bases separated the two germline ends. CDR3 residues: CASQRQIYDSPLHF. CDR3 sequence (DNA): TGTGCCAGTCAGCGACAAATTTATGATTCACCCCTCCACTTT.

The chain recombines TRBV4-3 with TRBJ2-5; D may be TRBD1 (5 bases). Trimming cost V 0 bases and J 5 bases, with 16 bases left between them. The CDR3 is 16 residues long. Germline V gives CDR1 LGHNA, CDR2 YSLEER. The CDR3 reads CASSQEWGRRWETQYF. The CDR3 DNA sequence: TGCGCCAGCAGCCAAGAATGGGGCAGAAGGTGGGAGACCCAGTACTTC.

The V and J genes are TRBV19 and TRBJ2-3; TRBD2 agrees at 8 bases. V dropped 1 base and J dropped 3; count of bases not matched to a gene: 21. The CDR3 covers 21 residues. Germline V gene sequence: CDR1 LNHDA, CDR2 SQIVND (reference sequence). The CDR3 loop is CASSIARFSSGTSGKTDTQYF. The CDR3 nucleotides are TGTGCCAGTAGTATAGCCCGATTCAGTAGCGGGACGTCAGGGAAGACAGATACGCAGTATTTT. The whole variable domain, filled in from reference TRBV19 and TRBJ2-3, reads DGGITQSPKYLFRKEGQNVTLSCEQNLNHDAMYWYRQDPGQGLRLIYYSQIVNDFQKGDIAEGYSVSREKKESFPLTVTSAQKNPTAFYLCASSIARFSSGTSGKTDTQYFGPGTRLTVL.

V usage is TRBV7-9 and J usage is TRBJ1-1; D gene ambiguous. CDR3 length: 14 amino acids. CDR1 is SEHNR and CDR2 is FQNEAQ in the germline V gene (reference sequence). V lost 7 bases and J 0 bases, leaving 12 bases between the germline ends. This chain's CDR3 is CASTQSSMNTEAFF. The CDR3 DNA is TGTGCCAGCACCCAATCTTCCATGAACACTGAAGCTTTCTTT.

The rearrangement uses TRBV4-3 and TRBJ2-7; TRBD1 aligns across 7 bases. V shed 4 bases, J shed 1 base, and the junction held 4 bases outside the gene matches. The CDR3 runs 14 residues. Germline values: CDR1 LGHNA, CDR2 YSLEER. CDR3 bases: TGCGCCAGCAGCCTCGACAGGGAATCCTACGAGCAGTACTTC. Translated, it gives CASSLDRESYEQYF.

This clone was picked up one time. This chain uses TRBV4-3 with TRBJ1-1; D not resolved. V was pared by 0 bases and J by 9 bases, with 17 bases between. CDR1 and CDR2 from the germline V gene are LGHNA and YSLEER. The CDR3 is made up of 15 amino acids. The DNA for the CDR3 is TGCGCCAGCAGCCAAGAGATTTGGGCGTTCGGGAAAGCTTTCTTT. This sequence encodes CASSQEIWAFGKAFF.

V gene TRBV19 combines with J gene TRBJ1-5, with 7 bases lining up with TRBD1. V lost 3 bases and J lost 4; bases outside the gene matches: 9. CDR3 length: 16 amino acids. Germline assignment: CDR1 LNHDA and CDR2 SQIVND (reference sequence). CDR3 bases: TGTGCCAGTAGTATTAGTCAGGGGGGCGGGAATCAGCCCCAGCATTTT. Its protein product is CASSISQGGGNQPQHF. Full variable domain (missing parts from reference TRBV19 and TRBJ1-5): DGGITQSPKYLFRKEGQNVTLSCEQNLNHDAMYWYRQDPGQGLRLIYYSQIVNDFQKGDIAEGYSVSREKKESFPLTVTSAQKNPTAFYLCASSISQGGGNQPQHFGDGTRLSIL.

This chain uses TRBV19 with TRBJ2-2; the match to TRBD2 covers 14 bases. Germline trimming cut 5 bases from V and 3 bases from J; bases unmatched to any gene: 14. CDR3 size: 20 residues. Germline V gene sequence: CDR1 LNHDA, CDR2 SQIVND (reference sequence). The CDR3 sequence is CASSLPFGTSGRWDTGELFF. As DNA, the CDR3 is TGTGCCAGTAGTCTACCTTTCGGGACTAGCGGGAGATGGGACACCGGGGAGCTGTTTTTT.

The CDR3 region has the DNA TGTGCCAGCAGCCGACGGACAGATTATGAAGCTTTCTTT. Residues: CASSRRTDYEAFF. This chain uses TRBV7-9 with TRBJ1-1; possibly TRBD1 for D (6 bases). The V gene's germline CDR1 is SEHNR and CDR2 FQNEAQ (reference sequence). The germline V and J ends were trimmed by 5 bases and 7 bases, with 14 bases remaining between them. The CDR3 is 13 residues long.

The V gene is TRBV10-3, the J gene TRBJ1-6; 10 nucleotides align to TRBD1. J lost 7 bases, V lost 3 bases, and 3 bases had no gene match. Germline CDR1 and CDR2: ENHRY and SYGVKD. The CDR3 is 15 amino acids. The CDR3 loop is CAISERQGANSPLHF. The CDR3 nucleotides read TGTGCCATCAGTGAACGACAGGGGGCAAATTCACCCCTCCACTTT.

The V gene is TRBV4-3, the J gene TRBJ2-1, with 8 bases matching TRBD2. Trimming removed 0 bases from V and 0 bases from J; junction bases left unmatched: 7. CDR3 size: 18 residues. From germline, CDR1 is LGHNA and CDR2 YSLEER. In DNA form, the CDR3 reads TGCGCCAGCAGCCAAGATAGCGGGGAACGCCTCTCCTACAATGAGCAGTTCTTC. It specifies CASSQDSGERLSYNEQFF.

In its sample, this clone was seen a few times. J is TRBJ2-2 and V is TRBV30, with D tentatively TRBD2 (5 bases). This CDR3 has 14 amino acids. CDR1 and CDR2 (germline): GTSNPN, SVGIG (reference sequence). V was cut by 2 bases and J by 6 bases, with 13 bases left in between. DNA for the CDR3: TGTGCCTGGAGTCAAAAGGAGGCCTCCGGGGAGCTGTTTTTT. This codes for CAWSQKEASGELFF.

This sequence joins TRBV3-1 (or the pseudogene TRBV3-2) and TRBJ2-7; D possibly corresponds to TRBD2 (6 bases). V was pared by 4 bases and J by 2 bases, with 12 bases between. The CDR3 has 14 residues. The germline CDR1 and CDR2 sequences are LGHDT and YNNKEL (reference sequence). CDR3 residues: CASSPSGVPYEQYF. CDR3 coding DNA: TGTGCCAGCAGCCCTTCGGGAGTCCCCTACGAGCAGTACTTC.

This chain connects TRBV27 to TRBJ1-6, with unresolved D. V lost 5 bases, J lost 3 bases, and 23 bases lay in between. In germline, CDR1 is MNHEY, CDR2 SMNVEV (reference sequence). The CDR3 contains 19 residues. The DNA of the CDR3 is TGTGCCAGCAGTCCAATCGCGGTGGCGGTGTTGGGCTATAATTCACCCCTCCACTTT. Its protein is CASSPIAVAVLGYNSPLHF.

This clone showed up just once. The chain has TRBV19 and TRBJ1-5; D is perhaps TRBD1 (5 bases). The CDR3 loop spans 15 amino acids. Germline CDR1 LNHDA, CDR2 SQIVND (reference sequence). The germline V and J ends were trimmed by 4 bases and 0 bases, with 10 bases remaining between them. The CDR3 loop reads CASSKGRDSNQPQHF. CDR3 DNA: TGTGCCAGTAGTAAGGGCAGGGATAGCAATCAGCCCCAGCATTTT.

The CDR3 loop reads CASSPSGGMNNEKLFF. For the CDR3, the DNA is TGCGCCAGCAGCCCCTCAGGGGGGATGAATAATGAAAAACTGTTTTTT. The J gene is TRBJ1-4, the V gene TRBV4-1; 7 nucleotides align to TRBD1. Germline-derived CDR1 and CDR2 are MGHRA and YSYEKL. The CDR3 sequence is 16 residues long. Germline trimming cut 4 bases from V and 4 bases from J; bases unmatched to any gene: 9.

This clone was seen a few times. This rearrangement joins TRBV7-8 to TRBJ2-7, with D tentatively TRBD1 or TRBD2 (5 bases each). CDR3 length: 13 amino acids. Germline loops: CDR1 SGHVS, CDR2 FQNEAQ. Trimming took 5 bases from V and 2 from J, leaving 10 bases between them. CDR3 amino acids: CASSRDGTYEQYF. The CDR3 DNA is TGTGCCAGCAGCCGGGACGGAACCTACGAGCAGTACTTC.

J is TRBJ2-1 and V is TRBV27, with a tentative D call TRBD2 (6 bases). The germline V gene has CDR1 MNHEY and CDR2 SMNVEV (reference sequence). The V end was cut by 0 bases, the J end by 13 bases, with 13 bases between. This CDR3 is 13 amino acids long. The CDR3 DNA is TGTGCCAGCAGTTTATCGTACGGGAGCGAACAGTTCTTC. It encodes CASSLSYGSEQFF.

This clone rates as medium-sized. The chain recombines TRBV11-2 with TRBJ2-7, with D possibly being TRBD1 or TRBD2 (5 bases each). Germline CDR1 and CDR2: SGHAT and FQNNGV. Deletions cut 2 bases from V and 2 bases from J, with 19 bases between. CDR3 length: 17 residues. CDR3 region: CASSLRGTDSPTYEQYF. The CDR3 DNA sequence: TGTGCCAGCAGCTTAAGAGGGACGGATTCGCCAACCTACGAGCAGTACTTC.

This clone occurred a few times. The genes are TRBV5-1 and TRBJ1-1; a possible D gene is TRBD1 (5 bases). This CDR3 has 15 residues. The V end lost 3 bases, the J end lost 0 bases, and 12 bases lay between the germline ends. Germline V CDR1 and CDR2: SGHRS, YFSETQ. The CDR3: CASSSGSFMNTEAFF. The CDR3 DNA is TGCGCCAGCAGCTCAGGGAGCTTCATGAACACTGAAGCTTTCTTT.

V usage is TRBV5-8 and J usage is TRBJ2-3; 7 bases fit TRBD1. The germline CDR1 and CDR2 sequences are SGHTS and YDEGEE. The CDR3 extends over 14 amino acids. J lost 4 bases, V lost 2 bases, and 4 bases had no gene match. CDR3 amino acids: CASSFYRGADTQYF. The CDR3 DNA is TGTGCCAGCAGCTTCTACAGGGGCGCAGATACGCAGTATTTT.

This clone appeared a few times. The rearrangement links TRBV11-1 to TRBJ1-6; weak D call: TRBD1 (5 bases). Germline V gene sequence: CDR1 SGHAT, CDR2 FQDESV (reference sequence). This CDR3 is built from 14 residues. Trimming removed 5 bases from V and 6 bases from J, with 11 bases in between. DNA for the CDR3: TGTGCCAGCAGCGCAGGACAACTTAATTCACCCCTCCACTTT. Protein: CASSAGQLNSPLHF.

The V call is TRBV19, the J call TRBJ2-7, with D perhaps TRBD1 (6 bases). Germline CDR1 reads LNHDA; CDR2 reads SQIVND (reference sequence). The V end lost 6 bases, the J end lost 3 bases, and 12 bases lay between the germline ends. The CDR3 consists of 13 residues. This CDR3 reads CASSPGQSYEQYF. As DNA, the CDR3 is TGTGCCAGTAGCCCCGGACAGAGCTACGAGCAGTACTTC.

V is TRBV28 and J is TRBJ2-5, with TRBD2 matching over 12 bases. Trimming cost V 11 bases and J 0 bases; bases outside gene matches: 1. CDR3 length: 13 residues. Germline loops: CDR1 MDHEN, CDR2 SYDVKM. CDR3 region: CALAGGNQETQYF. The CDR3 coding sequence is TGTGCCCTAGCGGGAGGGAACCAAGAGACCCAGTACTTC.

This clone appeared once. The chain uses TRBV27 and TRBJ1-1; 10 nucleotides match TRBD1. Germline CDR1 reads MNHEY; CDR2 reads SMNVEV (reference sequence). The V and J ends lost 5 bases and 4 bases, in that order; junction bases with no gene match: 7. The CDR3 spans 15 residues. CDR3 amino acids: CASSMRQGAGTEAFF. The CDR3 DNA sequence: TGTGCCAGCAGTATGCGACAGGGGGCTGGCACTGAAGCTTTCTTT.